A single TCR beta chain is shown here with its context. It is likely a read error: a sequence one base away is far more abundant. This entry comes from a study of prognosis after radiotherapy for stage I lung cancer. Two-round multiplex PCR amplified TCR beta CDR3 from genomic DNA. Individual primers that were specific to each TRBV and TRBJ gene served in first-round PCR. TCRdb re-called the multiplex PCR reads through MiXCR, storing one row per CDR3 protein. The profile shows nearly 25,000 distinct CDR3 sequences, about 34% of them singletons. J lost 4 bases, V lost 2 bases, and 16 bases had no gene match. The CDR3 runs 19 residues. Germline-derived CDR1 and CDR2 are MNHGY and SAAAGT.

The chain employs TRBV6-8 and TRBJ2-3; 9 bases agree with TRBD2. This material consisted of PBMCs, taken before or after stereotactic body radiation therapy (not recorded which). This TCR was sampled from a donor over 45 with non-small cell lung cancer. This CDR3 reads CASSYPRGRSGRSADTQYF. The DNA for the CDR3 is TGTGCCAGCAGTTACCCCCGGGGGAGGAGCGGGAGGTCTGCAGATACGCAGTATTTT.